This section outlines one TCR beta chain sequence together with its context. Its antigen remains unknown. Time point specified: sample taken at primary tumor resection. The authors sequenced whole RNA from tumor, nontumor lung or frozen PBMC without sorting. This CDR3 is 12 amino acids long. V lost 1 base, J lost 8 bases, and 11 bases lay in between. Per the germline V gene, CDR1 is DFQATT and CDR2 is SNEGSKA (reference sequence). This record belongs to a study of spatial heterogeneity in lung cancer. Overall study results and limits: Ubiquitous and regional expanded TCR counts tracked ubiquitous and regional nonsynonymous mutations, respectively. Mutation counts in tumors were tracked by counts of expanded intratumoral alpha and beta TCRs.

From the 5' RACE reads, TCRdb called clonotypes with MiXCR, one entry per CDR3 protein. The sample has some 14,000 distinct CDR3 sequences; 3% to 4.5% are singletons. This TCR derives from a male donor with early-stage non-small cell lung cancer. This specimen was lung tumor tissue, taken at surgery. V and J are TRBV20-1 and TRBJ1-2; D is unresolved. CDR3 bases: TGCAGTGCTAGAGGAATAGCGCAAGGCTACACCTTC. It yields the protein CSARGIAQGYTF.